Presented here are 4 T cell receptor beta chains from one specimen sequenced in a study of response to subunit inactivated influenza vaccine. TCRdb recomputed calls from the RT-PCR reads with MiXCR, one row per CDR3 protein. Of about 650,000 distinct CDR3 sequences listed, 12% to 15% are singletons. The starting material was PBMCs from blood, obtained 14 days before vaccination. The source of these receptors is a man between 50 and 59 years old who received an inactivated influenza vaccine.

The chain has TRBV2 and TRBJ2-7; 8 bases map to TRBD1. V gave up 6 bases and J gave up 2 bases; unmatched junction bases: 9. CDR1 and CDR2 from the germline V gene are SNHLY and FYNNEI. The CDR3 is 15 amino acids. The CDR3 nucleotides read TGTGCCAGCAGCCCCAGGGGGCTAGGAACCTACGAGCAGTACTTC. Its protein product is CASSPRGLGTYEQYF.

V usage is TRBV12-3 or TRBV12-4 and J usage is TRBJ2-4; D unclear. This CDR3 region has 14 residues. V was pared by 3 bases and J by 1 base, with 7 bases between. CDR3 bases: TGTGCCAGCAGTTTGGGCTGGGCCAAAAACATTCAGTACTTC. This translates into CASSLGWAKNIQYF.

The J gene is TRBJ2-3, the V gene TRBV2; D perhaps matches TRBD2 (6 bases). Trimming removed 8 bases from V and 11 bases from J, with 23 bases in between. The germline gives CDR1 SNHLY, CDR2 FYNNEI. CDR3 length: 14 amino acids. CDR3 region: CASGGIIAALKQYF. CDR3 DNA: TGTGCCAGCGGGGGGATTATTGCGGCCCTTAAGCAGTATTTT.

The rearrangement uses TRBV20-1 and TRBJ2-7, with 12 nucleotides matching TRBD1. With V trimmed by 3 bases and J by 3 bases, 9 bases remained unmatched. This CDR3 contains 16 residues. Germline-derived CDR1 and CDR2 are DFQATT and SNEGSKA (reference sequence). CDR3 sequence reads: CSARGQGARRNYEQYF. CDR3 sequence (DNA): TGCAGTGCTAGGGGACAGGGGGCGCGTAGAAACTACGAGCAGTACTTC.